The 5 T cell receptor beta chains presented below share a single source sample, sequenced in a study of cytomegalovirus exposure and HLA in healthy donors. PCR used 60 Vbeta primers and 13 Jbeta primers. Generated by immunoSEQ multiplex PCR, the TCRdb table keeps only in-frame clones and is missing some. The sample has approximately 190,000 clones; 75% to 90% are singletons. Sequences were obtained from PBMCs. All receptors derive from a woman under 30 in good health and CMV-seronegative.

This clone was counted once. V is TRBV7-9 and J is TRBJ1-5, with 7 positions matching TRBD1. CDR1 is SEHNR, CDR2 FQNEAQ, per germline (reference sequence). This CDR3 contains 15 residues. V lost 5 bases, J lost 2 bases, and 6 bases stayed unmatched. The CDR3 nucleotides are TGTGCCAGCAGCCGCGCTGGGACAGGCAATCAGCCCCAGCATTTT. It codes for CASSRAGTGNQPQHF. The variable domain in full, with the rest retrieved from reference TRBV7-9 and TRBJ1-5, is DTGVSQNPRHKITKRGQNVTFRCDPISEHNRLYWYRQTLGQGPEFLTYFQNEAQLEKSRLLSDRFSAERPKGSFSTLEIQRTEQGDSAMYLCASSRAGTGNQPQHFGDGTRLSIL.

This sequence joins TRBV29-1 and TRBJ1-2; D unclear. The CDR3 is 13 residues long. CDR1 is SQVTM and CDR2 is ANQGSEA in the germline V gene. Trimming shortened V by 3 bases and J by 8 bases, and 16 bases separated the two germline ends. DNA of the CDR3: TGCAGCGTTGAGCCTGAATACCCTCAGGGCTACACCTTC. Its translation: CSVEPEYPQGYTF.

The V and J genes are TRBV10-3 and TRBJ2-7; TRBD1 aligns across 7 bases. Germline trimming cut 4 bases from V and 4 bases from J; bases unmatched to any gene: 4. CDR3 length equals 13 residues. The germline V gene has CDR1 ENHRY and CDR2 SYGVKD. The chain's CDR3 is CAISGNRGYEQYF. The DNA for the CDR3 is TGTGCCATCAGTGGTAACAGGGGTTACGAGCAGTACTTC.

V and J are TRBV5-1 and TRBJ2-3; D perhaps matches TRBD1 (5 bases). Germline assignment: CDR1 SGHRS and CDR2 YFSETQ. Trimming removed 0 bases at V and 2 bases at J, with 7 bases between. This CDR3 has 14 residues. As DNA, the CDR3 is TGCGCCAGCAGCTTGGCAGGGTCCACAGATACGCAGTATTTT. Its translation is CASSLAGSTDTQYF.

This chain uses TRBV6-5 with TRBJ1-2, with 7 bases that match TRBD1. This CDR3 is built from 12 residues. V lost 5 bases and J lost 7; bases outside the gene matches: 4. Germline assignment: CDR1 MNHEY and CDR2 SVGAGI. DNA of the CDR3: TGTGCCAGCAGTGATCAGGGGGGTGGCTACACCTTC. Its translation: CASSDQGGGYTF.